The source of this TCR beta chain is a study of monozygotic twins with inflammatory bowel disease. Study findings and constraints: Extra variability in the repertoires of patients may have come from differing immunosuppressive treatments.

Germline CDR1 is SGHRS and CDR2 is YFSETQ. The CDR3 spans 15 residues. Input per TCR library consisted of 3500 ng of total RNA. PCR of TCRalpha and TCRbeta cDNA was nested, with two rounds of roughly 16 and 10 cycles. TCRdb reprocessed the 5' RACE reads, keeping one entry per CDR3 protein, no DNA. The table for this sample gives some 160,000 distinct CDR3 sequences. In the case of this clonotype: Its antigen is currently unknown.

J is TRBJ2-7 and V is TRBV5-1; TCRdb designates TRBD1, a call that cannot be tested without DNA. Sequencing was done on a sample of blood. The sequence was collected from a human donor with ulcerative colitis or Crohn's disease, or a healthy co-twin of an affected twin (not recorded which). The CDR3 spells CASSLSTGKAHEQYF.